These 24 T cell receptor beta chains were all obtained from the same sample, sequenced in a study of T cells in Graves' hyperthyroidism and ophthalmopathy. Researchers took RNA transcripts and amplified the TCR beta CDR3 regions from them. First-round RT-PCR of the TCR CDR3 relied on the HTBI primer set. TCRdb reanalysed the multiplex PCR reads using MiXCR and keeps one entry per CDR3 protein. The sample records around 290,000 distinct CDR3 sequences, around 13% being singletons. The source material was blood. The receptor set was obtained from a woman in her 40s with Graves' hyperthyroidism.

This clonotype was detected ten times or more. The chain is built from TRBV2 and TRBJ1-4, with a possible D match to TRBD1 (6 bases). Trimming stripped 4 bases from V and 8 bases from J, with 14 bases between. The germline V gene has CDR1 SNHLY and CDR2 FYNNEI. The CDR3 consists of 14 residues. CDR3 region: CASSVGGGREKLFF. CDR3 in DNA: TGTGCCAGCAGTGTCGGAGGGGGACGAGAAAAACTGTTTTTT.

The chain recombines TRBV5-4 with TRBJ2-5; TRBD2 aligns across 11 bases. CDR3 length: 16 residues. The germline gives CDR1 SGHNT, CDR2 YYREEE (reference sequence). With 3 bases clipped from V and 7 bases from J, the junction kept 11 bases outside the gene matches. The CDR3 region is CASSSRTSGPVGTQYF. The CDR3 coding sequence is TGTGCCAGCAGCTCACGGACTAGCGGGCCCGTTGGGACCCAGTACTTC.

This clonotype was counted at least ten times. Here the CDR3 DNA reads TGCGCCAGCAGCGGGGGACCGTCGAACACTGAAGCTTTCTTT. This codes for CASSGGPSNTEAFF. This rearrangement joins TRBV5-1 to TRBJ1-1; D perhaps matches TRBD1 (5 bases). CDR3 length equals 14 residues. V lost 4 bases and J lost 1, with 11 bases in between. CDR1 is SGHRS and CDR2 is YFSETQ in the germline V gene.

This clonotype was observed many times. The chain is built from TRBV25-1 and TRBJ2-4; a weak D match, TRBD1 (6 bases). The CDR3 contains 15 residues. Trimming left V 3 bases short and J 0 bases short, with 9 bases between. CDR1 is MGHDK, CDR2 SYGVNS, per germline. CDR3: CASSDGQLAKNIQYF. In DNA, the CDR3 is TGTGCCAGCAGTGACGGACAGCTAGCCAAAAACATTCAGTACTTC.

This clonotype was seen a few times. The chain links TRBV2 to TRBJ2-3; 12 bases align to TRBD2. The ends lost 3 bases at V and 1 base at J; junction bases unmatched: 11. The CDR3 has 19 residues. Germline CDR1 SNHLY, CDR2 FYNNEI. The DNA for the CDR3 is TGTGCCAGCAGTGACCTGGCTAGCGGGAGGGCCCGGGGCACAGATACGCAGTATTTT. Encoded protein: CASSDLASGRARGTDTQYF.

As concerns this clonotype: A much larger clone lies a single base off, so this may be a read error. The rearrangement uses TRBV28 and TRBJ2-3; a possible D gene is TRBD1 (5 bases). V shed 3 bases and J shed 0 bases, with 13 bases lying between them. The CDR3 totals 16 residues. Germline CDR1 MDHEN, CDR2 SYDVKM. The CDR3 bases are TGTGCCAGCAGTTTCAGGACACGTTATAGCACAGATACGCAGTATTTT. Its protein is CASSFRTRYSTDTQYF.

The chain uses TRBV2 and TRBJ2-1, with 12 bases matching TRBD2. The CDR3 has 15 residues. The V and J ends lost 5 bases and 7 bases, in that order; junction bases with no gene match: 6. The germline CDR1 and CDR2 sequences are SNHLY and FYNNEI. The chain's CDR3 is CASSKASGRENEQFF. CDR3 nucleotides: TGTGCCAGCAGTAAGGCTAGCGGGAGGGAAAATGAGCAGTTCTTC.

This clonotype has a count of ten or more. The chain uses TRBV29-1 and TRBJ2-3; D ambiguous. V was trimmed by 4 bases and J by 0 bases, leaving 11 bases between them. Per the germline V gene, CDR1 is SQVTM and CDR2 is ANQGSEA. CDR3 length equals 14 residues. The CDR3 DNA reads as TGCAGCGTTGGAGGTGGGATTAGCACAGATACGCAGTATTTT. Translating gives CSVGGGISTDTQYF.

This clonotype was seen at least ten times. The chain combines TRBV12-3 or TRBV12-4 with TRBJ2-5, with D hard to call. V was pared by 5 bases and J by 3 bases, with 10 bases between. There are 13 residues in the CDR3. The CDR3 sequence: CASSRANEETQYF. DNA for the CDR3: TGTGCCAGCAGTCGGGCCAACGAAGAGACCCAGTACTTC.

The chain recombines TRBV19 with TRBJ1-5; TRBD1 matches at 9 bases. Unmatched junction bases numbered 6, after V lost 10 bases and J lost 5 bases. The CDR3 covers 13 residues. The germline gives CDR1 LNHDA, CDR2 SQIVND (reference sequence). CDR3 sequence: CATDRGGHQPQHF. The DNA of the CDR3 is TGTGCCACCGACAGGGGGGGACATCAGCCCCAGCATTTT.

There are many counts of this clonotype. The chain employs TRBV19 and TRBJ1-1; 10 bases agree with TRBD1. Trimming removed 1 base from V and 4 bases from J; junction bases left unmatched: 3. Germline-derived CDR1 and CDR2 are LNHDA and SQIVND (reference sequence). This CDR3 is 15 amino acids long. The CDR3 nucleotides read TGTGCCAGTAGTATAGGACAGGGGGCAGGCACTGAAGCTTTCTTT. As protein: CASSIGQGAGTEAFF. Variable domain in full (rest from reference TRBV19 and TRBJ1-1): DGGITQSPKYLFRKEGQNVTLSCEQNLNHDAMYWYRQDPGQGLRLIYYSQIVNDFQKGDIAEGYSVSREKKESFPLTVTSAQKNPTAFYLCASSIGQGAGTEAFFGQGTRLTVV.

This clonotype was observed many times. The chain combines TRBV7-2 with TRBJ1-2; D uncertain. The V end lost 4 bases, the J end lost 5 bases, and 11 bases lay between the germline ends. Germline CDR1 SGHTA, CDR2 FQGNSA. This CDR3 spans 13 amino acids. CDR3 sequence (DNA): TGTGCCAGCAGCTCCCAAATCGGTTATGGCTACACCTTC. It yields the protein CASSSQIGYGYTF.

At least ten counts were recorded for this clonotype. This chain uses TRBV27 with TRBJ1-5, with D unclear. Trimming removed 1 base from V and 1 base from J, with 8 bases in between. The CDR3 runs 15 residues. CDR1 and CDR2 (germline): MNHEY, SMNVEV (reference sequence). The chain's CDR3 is CASSLFFMSNQPQHF. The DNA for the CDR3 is TGTGCCAGCAGTTTATTTTTCATGAGCAATCAGCCCCAGCATTTT.

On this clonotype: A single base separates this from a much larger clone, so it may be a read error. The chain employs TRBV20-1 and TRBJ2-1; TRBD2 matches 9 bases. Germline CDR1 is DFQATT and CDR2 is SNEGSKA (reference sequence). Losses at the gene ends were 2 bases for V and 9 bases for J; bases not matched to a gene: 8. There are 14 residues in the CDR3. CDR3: CSARISGSAGEQFF. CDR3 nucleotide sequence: TGCAGTGCTAGAATTAGCGGGAGTGCTGGTGAGCAGTTCTTC.

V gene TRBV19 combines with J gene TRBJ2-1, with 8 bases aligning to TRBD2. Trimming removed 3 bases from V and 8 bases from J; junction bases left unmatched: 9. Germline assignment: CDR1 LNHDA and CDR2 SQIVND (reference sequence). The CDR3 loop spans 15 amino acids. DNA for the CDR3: TGTGCCAGTAGTATTATGGCGGGAGGTGTTGATGAGCAGTTCTTC. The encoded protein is CASSIMAGGVDEQFF.

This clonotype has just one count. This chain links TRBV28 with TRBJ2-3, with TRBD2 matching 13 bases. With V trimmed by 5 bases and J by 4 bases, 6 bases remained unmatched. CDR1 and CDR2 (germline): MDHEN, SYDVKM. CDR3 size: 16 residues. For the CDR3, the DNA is TGTGCCAGCAGTGCTAGACTAGCGGGAGGCTCAGATACGCAGTATTTT. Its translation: CASSARLAGGSDTQYF.

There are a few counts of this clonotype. The CDR3 sequence: CASNLFGHNEQFF. CDR3 in DNA: TGTGCCAGCAACCTCTTTGGGCACAATGAGCAGTTCTTC. The chain carries TRBV4-2 and TRBJ2-1; D call uncertain. Looked up from germline, CDR1 is LGHNA and CDR2 is YNFKEQ. The V end was cut by 7 bases, the J end by 5 bases, with 12 bases between. This CDR3 is built from 13 residues.

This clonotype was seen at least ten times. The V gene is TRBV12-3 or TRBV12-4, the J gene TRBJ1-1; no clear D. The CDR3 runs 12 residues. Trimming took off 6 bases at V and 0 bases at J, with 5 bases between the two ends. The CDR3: CASRKMNTEAFF. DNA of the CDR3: TGTGCCAGCAGAAAGATGAACACTGAAGCTTTCTTT.

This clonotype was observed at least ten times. The CDR3 nucleotides are TGCAGTGCTAGAGCTCAGCACACTGAAGCTTTCTTT. Translated, it gives CSARAQHTEAFF. The genes are TRBV20-1 and TRBJ1-1, with D uncertain. V was clipped by 1 base and J by 3 bases, with 6 bases between them. Per the germline V gene, CDR1 is DFQATT and CDR2 is SNEGSKA (reference sequence). The length of the CDR3 is 12 residues.

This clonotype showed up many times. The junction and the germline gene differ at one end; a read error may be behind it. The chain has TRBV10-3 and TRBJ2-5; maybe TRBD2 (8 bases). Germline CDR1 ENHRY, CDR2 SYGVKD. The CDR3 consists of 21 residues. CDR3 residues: CATSSEKTGDVWREDQETQYF. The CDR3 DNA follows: TGTGCCACCAGTAGTGAGAAAACAGGGGACGTCTGGCGGGAGGACCAAGAGACCCAGTACTTC.

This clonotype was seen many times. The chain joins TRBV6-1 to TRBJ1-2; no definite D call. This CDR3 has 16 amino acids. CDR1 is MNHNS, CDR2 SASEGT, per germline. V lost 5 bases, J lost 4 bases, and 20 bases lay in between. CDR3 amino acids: CASSPHPILTSYGYTF. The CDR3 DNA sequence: TGTGCCAGCAGTCCCCACCCCATTTTGACCTCCTATGGCTACACCTTC.

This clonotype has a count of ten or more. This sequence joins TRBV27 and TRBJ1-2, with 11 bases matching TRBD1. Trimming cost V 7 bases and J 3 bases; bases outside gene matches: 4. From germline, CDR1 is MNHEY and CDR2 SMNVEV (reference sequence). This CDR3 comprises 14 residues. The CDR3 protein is CASTRTGGDYGYTF. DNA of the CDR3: TGTGCCAGCACCCGGACAGGGGGCGACTATGGCTACACCTTC.

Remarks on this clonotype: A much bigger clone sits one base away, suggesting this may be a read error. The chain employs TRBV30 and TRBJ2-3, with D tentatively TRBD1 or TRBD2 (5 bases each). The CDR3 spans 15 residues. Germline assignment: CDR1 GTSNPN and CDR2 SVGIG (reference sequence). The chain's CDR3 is CTWSVRGPSTDTQYF. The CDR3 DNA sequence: TGTACCTGGAGCGTAAGGGGACCAAGCACAGATACGCAGTATTTT.

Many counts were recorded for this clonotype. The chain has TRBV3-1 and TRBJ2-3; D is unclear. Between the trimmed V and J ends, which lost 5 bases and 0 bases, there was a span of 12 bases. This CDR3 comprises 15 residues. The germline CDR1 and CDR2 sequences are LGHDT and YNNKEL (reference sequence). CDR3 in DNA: TGTGCCAGCAGCGCGGCGGTCCATAGCACAGATACGCAGTATTTT. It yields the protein CASSAAVHSTDTQYF.